Below are 25 T cell receptor beta chains sequenced from a single sample in a study of CXCR3-negative and CXCR3-positive naive CD8 T cells (dated by TCRdb to the late 2010s). The instrument was a NextSeq 550. The Human TCR Profiling Kit (MiLaboratory) was used to make UMI-labeled 5' RACE TRB cDNA libraries. TCRdb reprocessed the raw reads; every CDR3 protein sequence is a single record, and DNA is not supplied. The sample table includes about 62,000 distinct CDR3 sequences. Together, the top ten hold roughly 4.2% of the sample. Specimen: naive CXCR3- CD8+ T cells from blood. What this sample's cell subset or site label stands for: CD45RO-CCR7+CD27+CD95- naive CD8+ T cells lacking CXCR3 (TNR3-). All receptors derive from a human donor in good health. Some clones in this sample may be carry-over from other donors' samples.

The V gene is TRBV6-1, the J gene TRBJ2-5. Germline V CDR1 and CDR2: MNHNS, SASEGT. CDR3 length: 15 residues. Here the CDR3 reads CASSADTKTQETQYF.

The chain links TRBV20-1 to TRBJ2-7; no DNA is available, so the TRBD2 call from TCRdb remains unchecked. In germline, CDR1 is DFQATT, CDR2 SNEGSKA (reference sequence). This CDR3 has 16 amino acids. This CDR3 is CSARLPASGGADEQYF.

J is TRBJ2-5 and V is TRBV6-9; TCRdb's D call of TRBD1 is untestable without DNA. Germline CDR1 reads MNHGY; CDR2 reads SVAAGI. This CDR3 spans 18 amino acids. The CDR3 region is CASSYDPLWTGGRETQYF.

The chain has TRBV7-8 and TRBJ2-7. CDR3 size: 14 residues. The germline CDR1 and CDR2 sequences are SGHVS and FQNEAQ. CDR3 sequence reads: CASSLSRIAYEQYF.

V usage is TRBV29-1 and J usage is TRBJ2-1. The germline gives CDR1 SQVTM, CDR2 ANQGSEA. This CDR3 has 13 residues. CDR3: CSVSGSSYNEQFF.

The chain links TRBV4-3 to TRBJ2-1; TCRdb outputs TRBD2, but without DNA this stays unchecked. Germline lookup yields CDR1 LGHNA and CDR2 YSLEER. This CDR3 spans 15 amino acids. CDR3 sequence reads: CASSQVIASGNEQFF.

The V and J genes are TRBV29-1 and TRBJ2-1; no DNA is available, so the TRBD2 call from TCRdb remains unchecked. The CDR3 consists of 15 residues. CDR1 is SQVTM and CDR2 is ANQGSEA in the germline V gene. This chain's CDR3 is CSVRPAGGSDNEQFF.

The J gene is TRBJ2-5, the V gene TRBV7-6. The V gene's germline CDR1 is SGHVS and CDR2 FNYEAQ. CDR3 length equals 14 residues. CDR3 in amino acids: CASSLRLQETTQYF.

The chain recombines TRBV7-9 with TRBJ2-3; lacking DNA, the TRBD1 call made by TCRdb goes unchecked. Per the germline V gene, CDR1 is SEHNR and CDR2 is FQNEAQ (reference sequence). The CDR3 consists of 17 residues. The CDR3 loop reads CASSKGQGALRADTQYF.

This chain joins TRBV12-3 or TRBV12-4 and TRBJ1-1; with no DNA, the TCRdb D assignment of TRBD1 cannot be verified. This CDR3 is built from 14 residues. CDR3 amino acids: CASSSDRVVTEAFF.

The chain employs TRBV9 and TRBJ1-4; the D gene TCRdb calls, TRBD1, cannot be checked with no DNA. CDR3 size: 15 residues. Germline assignment: CDR1 SGDLS and CDR2 YYNGEE. The CDR3 loop is CASSVEAGRNEKLFF.

V gene TRBV6-5 combines with J gene TRBJ2-3; the TCRdb call, TRBD2, lacks DNA for checking. There are 17 residues in the CDR3. Germline V gene lookup returns CDR1 MNHEY and CDR2 SVGAGI. The CDR3 here is CASSSQTGDYLTDTQYF.

The V call is TRBV5-1, the J call TRBJ2-1; TCRdb proposes TRBD2, but this gene call is untestable without DNA. The germline CDR1 and CDR2 sequences are SGHRS and YFSETQ. This CDR3 is built from 15 residues. This CDR3 is CASSFPGLPVNEQFF.

CDR3: CASRTSSLFIRELFF. V and J are TRBV11-3 and TRBJ2-2. The germline CDR1 and CDR2 sequences are SGHNT and YENEEA. The CDR3 is made up of 15 amino acids.

J is TRBJ2-5 and V is TRBV6-6; TCRdb reports TRBD1, a call that lacks DNA to check it against. This CDR3 comprises 11 residues. Germline V gene data show CDR1 as MNHNY and CDR2 as SVGAGI (reference sequence). The CDR3: CASRQEETQYF.

The J gene is TRBJ1-5, the V gene TRBV20-1; TCRdb lists TRBD1, though no DNA is available to test this call. CDR3 length: 15 residues. The germline V gene encodes CDR1 DFQATT and CDR2 SNEGSKA (reference sequence). This chain's CDR3 is CSARVRGGGSQPQHF.

The gene calls are TRBV7-9 and TRBJ1-5; the D call of TRBD1 rests on TCRdb alone, since no DNA is present to check it. The CDR3 sequence is 16 residues long. The germline gives CDR1 SEHNR, CDR2 FQNEAQ (reference sequence). The CDR3 sequence is CASSLDGRGQGQPQHF.

This chain links TRBV5-1 with TRBJ2-2; TCRdb selects TRBD1, and the lack of DNA leaves this call unchecked. Germline CDR1 reads SGHRS; CDR2 reads YFSETQ. The CDR3 loop spans 15 amino acids. The CDR3 here is CASSSTGEAPGELFF.

This sequence joins TRBV12-3 or TRBV12-4 and TRBJ2-5; TCRdb calls TRBD2, which cannot be checked without DNA. The length of the CDR3 is 15 residues. CDR3 sequence: CASSRIGGPEETQYF.

The V call is TRBV7-9, the J call TRBJ2-5. The CDR3 spans 15 residues. Per the germline V gene, CDR1 is SEHNR and CDR2 is FQNEAQ (reference sequence). The CDR3 sequence is CASSLRDSLSKTQYF.

The chain employs TRBV9 and TRBJ2-7; the TRBD1 assignment by TCRdb is unverifiable without DNA. Germline CDR1 is SGDLS and CDR2 is YYNGEE. The CDR3 length is 14 residues. CDR3 residues: CASSVAEGHYEQYF.

The J gene is TRBJ2-7, the V gene TRBV7-2; TCRdb's assignment of TRBD1 cannot be checked, as there is no DNA. CDR1 SGHTA and CDR2 FQGNSA come from the germline V gene. The CDR3 runs 15 residues. The CDR3 sequence: CASSPLGGGYYEQYF.

V usage is TRBV6-4 and J usage is TRBJ1-1. The CDR3 loop spans 15 amino acids. Germline-derived CDR1 and CDR2 are MRHNA and SNTAGT. CDR3 region: CASSDGEGPNTEAFF.

The chain combines TRBV4-1 with TRBJ1-4. The germline V gene has CDR1 MGHRA and CDR2 YSYEKL. This CDR3 spans 16 amino acids. Here the CDR3 reads CASSHPEGQANEKLFF.

The rearrangement joins TRBV29-1 to TRBJ1-2. Germline assignment: CDR1 SQVTM and CDR2 ANQGSEA. The length of the CDR3 is 12 residues. The CDR3 sequence: CSVVVAAYGYTF.